Presented here are 10 T cell receptor beta chains from one specimen sequenced in a study of CD4+ T cells in melanoma. Generated by immunoSEQ multiplex PCR, the TCRdb table keeps only in-frame clones and is missing some. The sample includes 10,000 or so clones, about 59% of them seen just once. Sequenced: cells from a culture (not recorded whether cultured in vitro). These TCRs come from a human donor with melanoma.

This chain uses TRBV4-1 with TRBJ2-3; a possible D gene is TRBD2 (6 bases). The CDR3 extends over 13 amino acids. The V end lost 4 bases, the J end lost 8 bases, and 13 bases lay between the germline ends. Germline CDR1 reads MGHRA; CDR2 reads YSYEKL. For the CDR3, the DNA is TGCGCCAGCAGCCTGGGGGGATCAATTACGCAGTATTTT. This gives the protein CASSLGGSITQYF.

The chain uses TRBV4-2 and TRBJ1-3; D perhaps matches TRBD1 (6 bases). Germline V CDR1 and CDR2: LGHNA, YNFKEQ. This CDR3 has 15 amino acids. Trimming pared 5 bases from V and 7 bases from J, leaving 18 bases between. In DNA, the CDR3 is TGTGCCAGCAGCTTGGGCGCACGGGGGCTGAACACCATATATTTT. Its translation: CASSLGARGLNTIYF.

This clone was recorded a few times. The V and J genes are TRBV5-1 and TRBJ1-2, with 8 bases matching TRBD1. Trimming cost V 6 bases and J 8 bases; bases outside gene matches: 9. Germline loops: CDR1 SGHRS, CDR2 YFSETQ. The CDR3 runs 13 residues. In DNA, the CDR3 is TGCGCCAGCAACCTGGACAGGGAAGACGGCTACACCTTC. This encodes CASNLDREDGYTF.

This clone occurred a few times. V and J are TRBV7-6 and TRBJ1-5, with TRBD1 matching 7 bases. Germline V lookup: CDR1 SGHVS, CDR2 FNYEAQ. Trimming cost V 7 bases and J 4 bases; bases outside gene matches: 4. The CDR3 spans 13 residues. The CDR3 spells CASTTGVNQPQHF. The CDR3 nucleotides read TGTGCCAGCACCACAGGGGTGAATCAGCCCCAGCATTTT.

The V and J genes are TRBV5-1 and TRBJ2-7; 8 positions agree with TRBD2. Losses at the gene ends were 2 bases for V and 0 bases for J; bases not matched to a gene: 4. Germline V gene sequence: CDR1 SGHRS, CDR2 YFSETQ. This CDR3 is built from 15 residues. The CDR3 DNA reads as TGCGCCAGCAGCTTCGGCGGGGGGTCCTCCTACGAGCAGTACTTC. Protein sequence: CASSFGGGSSYEQYF.

V is TRBV18 and J is TRBJ1-1; D perhaps matches TRBD1 (5 bases). The CDR3 sequence is 13 residues long. Germline lookup yields CDR1 KGHSH and CDR2 LQKENI. Trimming shortened V by 2 bases and J by 9 bases, and 13 bases separated the two germline ends. In DNA, the CDR3 is TGTGCCAGCTCACCAGGGGGGGAGGAGAAAGCTTTCTTT. Translation: CASSPGGEEKAFF.

The V and J genes are TRBV6-1 and TRBJ1-2; TRBD1 matches at 9 bases. After removal of 7 bases from V and 8 bases from J, the junction contained 8 bases not matched to a gene. Germline assignment: CDR1 MNHNS and CDR2 SASEGT. The CDR3 totals 13 residues. CDR3 sequence: CASTWDRAQGYTF. In DNA, the CDR3 is TGTGCCAGCACGTGGGACAGGGCTCAAGGCTACACCTTC.

This chain uses TRBV4-1 with TRBJ2-1, with TRBD1 as a possible D gene (6 bases). The CDR3 spans 16 residues. V was shortened by 4 bases and J by 5 bases, with 18 bases between the two germline ends. Germline V gives CDR1 MGHRA, CDR2 YSYEKL. The CDR3 loop is CASSRGQGQMNNEQFF. DNA of the CDR3: TGCGCCAGCAGCCGGGGGCAAGGACAGATGAACAATGAGCAGTTCTTC.

The rearrangement links TRBV5-8 to TRBJ2-7, with 7 bases lining up with TRBD1. The ends lost 6 bases at V and 9 bases at J; junction bases unmatched: 12. CDR1 and CDR2 from the germline V gene are SGHTS and YDEGEE. This CDR3 is built from 13 residues. CDR3 in DNA: TGTGCCAGCAACCTCGGGACAGTCGCTGTGCAGTACTTC. It codes for CASNLGTVAVQYF. Looking up the rest from reference TRBV5-8 and TRBJ2-7 gives the full variable domain: EAGVTQSPTHLIKTRGQQATLRCSPISGHTSVYWYQQALGLGLQFLLWYDEGEERNRGNFPPRFSGRQFPNYSSELNVNALELEDSALYLCASNLGTVAVQYFGPGTRLTVT.

V is TRBV5-6 and J is TRBJ1-6, with D uncertain. There are 14 residues in the CDR3. Trimming stripped 1 base from V and 14 bases from J, with 16 bases between. Germline V CDR1 and CDR2: SGHDT, YYEEEE. CDR3 coding DNA: TGTGCCAGCAGCTTGAGAGCAGGCGGTTTGGCCCTCCACTTT. This codes for CASSLRAGGLALHF.